The 10 T cell receptor beta chains reported below all come from one sample, sequenced in a study of T cells in Graves' hyperthyroidism and ophthalmopathy. TCR beta CDR3 sequences were amplified from RNA transcripts. An initial round of RT-PCR targeting the TCR CDR3 relied on the HTBI primer set. MiXCR, run by TCRdb on the multiplex PCR reads, gives a single entry per CDR3 protein. This table has 370,000 or so distinct CDR3 sequences, 15% to 18% appearing once. Source material: blood. These receptors all come from a woman between 18 and 29 years old with Graves' hyperthyroidism that later progressed to Graves' ophthalmopathy.

This clonotype has ten or more counts. The CDR3 spells CASSLLWDRSYLDEQYF. The CDR3 coding sequence is TGTGCCAGCAGTTTACTATGGGACAGGAGTTACTTGGACGAGCAGTACTTC. V gene TRBV28 combines with J gene TRBJ2-7, with 8 bases matching TRBD1. Germline trimming cut 2 bases from V and 5 bases from J; bases unmatched to any gene: 14. Germline CDR1 and CDR2: MDHEN and SYDVKM. The CDR3 is 17 amino acids. Supplemented by reference TRBV28 and TRBJ2-7, the full variable domain reads DVKVTQSSRYLVKRTGEKVFLECVQDMDHENMFWYRQDPGLGLRLIYFSYDVKMKEKGDIPEGYSVSREKKERFSLILESASTNQTSMYLCASSLLWDRSYLDEQYFGPGTRLTVT.

On this clonotype itself: This may come from a read error, since a much larger clone is one base off. The J gene is TRBJ2-3, the V gene TRBV6-2 or TRBV6-3, with 11 nucleotides matching TRBD1. Germline V gene lookup returns CDR1 MNHEY and CDR2 SVGEGT. This CDR3 has 16 amino acids. This CDR3 reads CASNYSPGTGGDTQYF. In DNA form, the CDR3 reads TGTGCCAGCAATTACTCGCCCGGGACAGGGGGAGATACGCAGTATTTT.

This clonotype was observed a few times. V is TRBV6-5 and J is TRBJ1-2; D call uncertain. The germline V and J ends were trimmed by 0 bases and 5 bases, with 7 bases remaining between them. CDR1 is MNHEY, CDR2 SVGAGI, per germline. This CDR3 is 13 amino acids long. CDR3 DNA sequence: TGTGCCAGCAGTTACTCGATAAAATATGGCTACACCTTC. It codes for CASSYSIKYGYTF.

V is TRBV7-9 and J is TRBJ2-3; D remains unclear. In germline, CDR1 is SEHNR, CDR2 FQNEAQ (reference sequence). This CDR3 is built from 13 residues. The V gene lost 3 bases and the J gene lost 4 bases, with 8 bases spanning the gap. The CDR3 loop is CASSLIQPDTQYF. In nucleotides, the CDR3 is TGTGCCAGCAGCTTGATCCAGCCAGATACGCAGTATTTT.

This clonotype has more than one count but fewer than ten. This rearrangement joins TRBV5-4 to TRBJ2-4; TRBD2 agrees at 7 bases. Trimming removed 4 bases from V and 8 bases from J; junction bases left unmatched: 15. This CDR3 has 16 residues. Germline V lookup: CDR1 SGHNT, CDR2 YYREEE (reference sequence). This chain's CDR3 is CASSGAGPIGGDIQYF. The CDR3, as DNA: TGTGCCAGCAGCGGGGCGGGACCAATTGGGGGGGACATTCAGTACTTC.

This clonotype was counted ten times or more. The chain recombines TRBV10-3 with TRBJ1-1, with a weak D call TRBD1 (5 bases). The CDR3 has 17 residues. V gave up 3 bases and J gave up 5 bases, with 22 bases separating them. Germline V lookup: CDR1 ENHRY, CDR2 SYGVKD. This CDR3 is CAISENGQPPEETEAFF. For the CDR3, the DNA is TGTGCCATCAGTGAAAACGGACAACCTCCCGAGGAGACTGAAGCTTTCTTT.

This clonotype was detected many times. This chain joins TRBV20-1 and TRBJ1-1; no clear D. Germline V CDR1 and CDR2: DFQATT, SNEGSKA (reference sequence). The V end lost 6 bases, the J end lost 1 base, and 9 bases lay between the germline ends. This CDR3 is 12 amino acids long. CDR3 protein: CSALRRNTEAFF. The DNA for the CDR3 is TGCAGTGCCCTAAGGAGGAACACTGAAGCTTTCTTT.

There are many counts of this clonotype. The V call is TRBV28, the J call TRBJ2-7; 10 bases align to TRBD2. The germline V gene has CDR1 MDHEN and CDR2 SYDVKM. V lost 5 bases and J lost 0; bases outside the gene matches: 19. This CDR3 comprises 20 residues. The CDR3 DNA follows: TGTGCCAGCAGTCCCCCTGAGAGGACTAGCGGTCCCCTGAGCTCCTACGAGCAGTACTTC. Translating gives CASSPPERTSGPLSSYEQYF.

CDR3 nucleotide sequence: TGTGCCAGCAGCCAGACAGGGGACACAGATACGCAGTATTTT. It translates to CASSQTGDTDTQYF. The chain couples TRBV5-6 to TRBJ2-3, with 8 bases that match TRBD1. This CDR3 contains 14 residues. Germline-derived CDR1 and CDR2 are SGHDT and YYEEEE. V shed 4 bases and J 2 bases; nucleotides not matched to a gene: 3.

This chain joins TRBV7-3 and TRBJ2-7, with D perhaps matching TRBD1 (5 bases). The CDR3 is made up of 13 amino acids. V was shortened by 7 bases and J by 3 bases, with 13 bases between the two germline ends. Germline CDR1 SGHTA, CDR2 FQGTGA. For the CDR3, the DNA is TGTGCCAGCACCCCGACAGTCTTCTACGAGCAGTACTTC. Amino acids: CASTPTVFYEQYF.